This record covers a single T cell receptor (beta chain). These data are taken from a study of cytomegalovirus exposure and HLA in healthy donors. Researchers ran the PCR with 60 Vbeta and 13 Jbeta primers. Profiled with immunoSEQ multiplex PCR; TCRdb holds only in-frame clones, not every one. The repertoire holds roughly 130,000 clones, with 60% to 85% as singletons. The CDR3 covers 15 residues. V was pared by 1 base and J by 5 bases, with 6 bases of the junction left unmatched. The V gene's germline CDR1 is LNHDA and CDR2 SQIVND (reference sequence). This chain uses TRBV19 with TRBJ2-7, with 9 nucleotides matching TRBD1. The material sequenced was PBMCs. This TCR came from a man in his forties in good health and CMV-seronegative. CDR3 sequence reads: CASSIVGTGHDEQYF. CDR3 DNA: TGTGCCAGTAGTATAGTCGGGACAGGGCATGACGAGCAGTACTTC.